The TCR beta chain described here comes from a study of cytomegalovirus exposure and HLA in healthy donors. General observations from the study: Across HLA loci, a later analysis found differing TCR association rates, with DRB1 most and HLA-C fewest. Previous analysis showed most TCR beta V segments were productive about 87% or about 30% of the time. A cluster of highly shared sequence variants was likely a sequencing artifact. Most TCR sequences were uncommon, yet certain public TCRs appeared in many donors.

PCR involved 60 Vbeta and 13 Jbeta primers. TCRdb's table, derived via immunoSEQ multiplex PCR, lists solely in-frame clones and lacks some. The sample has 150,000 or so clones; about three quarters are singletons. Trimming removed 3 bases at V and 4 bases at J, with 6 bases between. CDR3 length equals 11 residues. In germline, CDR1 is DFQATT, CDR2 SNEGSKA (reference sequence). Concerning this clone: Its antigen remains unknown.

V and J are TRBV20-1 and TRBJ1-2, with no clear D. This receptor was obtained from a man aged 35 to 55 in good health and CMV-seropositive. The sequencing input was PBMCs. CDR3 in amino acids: CSASHSYGYTF. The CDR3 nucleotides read TGCAGTGCTAGCCATTCCTATGGCTACACCTTC.